This TCR beta chain was captured in a study of siplizumab effects on memory and regulatory T cells. Germline V gene sequence: CDR1 SQVTM, CDR2 ANQGSEA. V lost 6 bases and J lost 3, with 18 bases in between. The CDR3 consists of 14 residues. Method: immunoSEQ multiplex PCR; TCRdb's copy keeps in-frame clones and lacks some. The table lists 55,000 to 70,000 clones, approximately 93% of them singletons. This rearrangement joins TRBV29-1 to TRBJ2-7; D unresolved. This receptor was taken from a human donor in good health. The sequenced material came from CD8+ T cells sorted from blood. CDR3 nucleotide sequence: TGCAGCGTGCTCACGGCAGCCATTGACTACGAGCAGTACTTC. It is translated as CSVLTAAIDYEQYF.